This T cell receptor (beta chain) was found in a study of PD-L1 blockade in urothelial cancer. As for the study in general: The authors examined blood 3 weeks (second dose) and 6 weeks after treatment start.

A few counts support this clone. This CDR3 has 17 amino acids. Germline V lookup: CDR1 SEHNR, CDR2 FQNEAQ (reference sequence). The trim removed 5 bases at V and 4 bases at J, leaving 13 bases unmatched. Clones were sequenced by immunoSEQ multiplex PCR, and TCRdb holds only the in-frame ones, with some missing. The table includes 130,000 or so clones, about four fifths detected once. The time point is: pretreatment peripheral blood. The V call is TRBV7-9, the J call TRBJ1-4, with 7 bases fitting TRBD1. This clonotype was sampled from a middle-aged man with urothelial cancer. The sample consisted of PBMCs, taken around atezolizumab (anti-PD-L1) treatment. The CDR3 loop is CASSLSSKGAHNEKLFF. DNA for the CDR3: TGTGCCAGCAGCCTTAGTTCGAAGGGGGCCCATAATGAAAAACTGTTTTTT.